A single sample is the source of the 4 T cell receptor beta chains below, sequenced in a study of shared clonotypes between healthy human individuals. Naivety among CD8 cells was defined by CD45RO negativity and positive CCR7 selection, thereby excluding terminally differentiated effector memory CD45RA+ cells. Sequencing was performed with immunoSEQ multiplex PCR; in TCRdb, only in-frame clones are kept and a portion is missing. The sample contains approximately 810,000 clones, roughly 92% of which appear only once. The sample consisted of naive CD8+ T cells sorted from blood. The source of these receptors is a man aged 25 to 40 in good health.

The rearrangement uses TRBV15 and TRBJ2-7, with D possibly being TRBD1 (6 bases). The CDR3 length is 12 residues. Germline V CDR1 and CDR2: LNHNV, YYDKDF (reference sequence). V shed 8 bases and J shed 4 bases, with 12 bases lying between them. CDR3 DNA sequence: TGTGCCACCTCCACAGGGATGTACGAGCAGTACTTC. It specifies CATSTGMYEQYF.

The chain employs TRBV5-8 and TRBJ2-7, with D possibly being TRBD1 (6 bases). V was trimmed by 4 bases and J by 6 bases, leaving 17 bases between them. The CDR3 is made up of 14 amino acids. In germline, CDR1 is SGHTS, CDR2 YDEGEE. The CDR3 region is CASSQAGQGREQYF. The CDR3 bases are TGTGCCAGCAGCCAGGCTGGGCAGGGGCGCGAGCAGTACTTC.

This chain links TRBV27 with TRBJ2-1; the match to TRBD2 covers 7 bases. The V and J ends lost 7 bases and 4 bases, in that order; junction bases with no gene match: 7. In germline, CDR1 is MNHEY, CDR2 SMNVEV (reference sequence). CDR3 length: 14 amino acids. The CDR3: CASIRVGGYNEQFF. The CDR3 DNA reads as TGTGCCAGCATTAGGGTCGGGGGGTACAATGAGCAGTTCTTC.

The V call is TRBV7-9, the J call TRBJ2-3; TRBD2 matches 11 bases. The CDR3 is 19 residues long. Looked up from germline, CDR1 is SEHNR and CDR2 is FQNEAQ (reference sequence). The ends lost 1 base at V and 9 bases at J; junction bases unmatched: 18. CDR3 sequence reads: CASSLVALLAGEAEATQYF. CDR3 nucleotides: TGTGCCAGCAGCTTAGTGGCCCTACTAGCGGGAGAAGCCGAGGCCACGCAGTATTTT. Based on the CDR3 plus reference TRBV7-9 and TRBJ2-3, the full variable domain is DTGVSQNPRHKITKRGQNVTFRCDPISEHNRLYWYRQTLGQGPEFLTYFQNEAQLEKSRLLSDRFSAERPKGSFSTLEIQRTEQGDSAMYLCASSLVALLAGEAEATQYFGPGTRLTVL.